Below, 30 T cell receptor beta chains from the same sample are listed, as sequenced in a study of T-cell memory formation after mild COVID-19. TCRdb recomputed calls from the 5' RACE reads with MiXCR, one row per CDR3 protein. In the table there are more than 250,000 distinct CDR3 sequences, around 15% of which are singletons. Sample: PBMCs or a T cell subset sorted from them (not recorded which). The receptors stem from a man aged 18 to 29 who had mild COVID-19 (a few samples of this study predate the infection). Cell type and time point are not known.

The rearrangement uses TRBV7-8 and TRBJ2-5; D is unclear. The CDR3 is made up of 18 amino acids. Trimming removed 6 bases at V and 0 bases at J, with 23 bases between. CDR1 and CDR2 (germline): SGHVS, FQNEAQ. CDR3 nucleotides: TGTGCCAGCAGGTTTAGACGGGTCGGCGGTCCGGACCAAGAGACCCAGTACTTC. Translation gives CASRFRRVGGPDQETQYF.

The gene calls are TRBV7-9 and TRBJ1-2; D remains unclear. The CDR3 sequence is 12 residues long. Trimming removed 3 bases at V and 8 bases at J, with 10 bases between. The germline gives CDR1 SEHNR, CDR2 FQNEAQ (reference sequence). The CDR3 nucleotides are TGTGCCAGCAGCTTTCTGGGAGGCGGCTACACCTTC. This sequence encodes CASSFLGGGYTF.

This clonotype appeared many times. The chain employs TRBV5-1 and TRBJ2-3; tentative D call: TRBD1 (6 bases). The germline CDR1 and CDR2 sequences are SGHRS and YFSETQ. V lost 4 bases and J lost 1, with 13 bases in between. The CDR3 consists of 15 residues. The CDR3 loop is CASSVQGPRTDTQYF. The CDR3 DNA follows: TGCGCCAGCAGCGTCCAGGGGCCTCGCACAGATACGCAGTATTTT.

This clonotype was counted a few times. The rearrangement links TRBV6-5 to TRBJ2-7, with D possibly matching TRBD1 (5 bases). The CDR3 totals 13 residues. V was clipped by 2 bases and J by 3 bases, with 8 bases between them. Germline assignment: CDR1 MNHEY and CDR2 SVGAGI. The DNA of the CDR3 is TGTGCCAGCAGTTACGGCAGGGACTACGAGCAGTACTTC. Its translation is CASSYGRDYEQYF.

A single count supports this clonotype. The chain recombines TRBV5-1 with TRBJ2-5, with unresolved D. Trimming cost V 3 bases and J 5 bases, with 11 bases left between them. CDR3 size: 13 residues. Germline V CDR1 and CDR2: SGHRS, YFSETQ. The CDR3 protein is CASSSHGLETQYF. Here the CDR3 DNA reads TGCGCCAGCAGCTCACACGGCCTGGAGACCCAGTACTTC.

This clonotype was detected only a few times. The chain recombines TRBV18 with TRBJ1-6; the D gene is possibly TRBD1 (6 bases). The germline CDR1 and CDR2 sequences are KGHSH and LQKENI. The CDR3 is 15 amino acids. V was cut by 5 bases and J by 7 bases, with 15 bases left in between. CDR3 DNA: TGTGCCAGCTCATTAACGGGACAAGTCAATTCACCCCTCCACTTT. Protein sequence: CASSLTGQVNSPLHF.

This clonotype has at least ten counts. This chain links TRBV5-1 with TRBJ1-1, with 9 bases matching TRBD1. Looked up from germline, CDR1 is SGHRS and CDR2 is YFSETQ. V trimming: 6 bases; J trimming: 5 bases; junction bases outside the gene matches: 5. CDR3 length equals 13 residues. Written as DNA, the CDR3 is TGCGCCAGCAAACAGGGGGCAAGGACTGAAGCTTTCTTT. It translates to CASKQGARTEAFF.

This clonotype was counted a few times. The V gene is TRBV9, the J gene TRBJ2-3; 10 bases match TRBD1. The CDR3 is 16 amino acids. Looked up from germline, CDR1 is SGDLS and CDR2 is YYNGEE. Trimming took 2 bases from V and 1 from J; bases not matched to a gene: 4. This CDR3 reads CASSVGTGAGTDTQYF. The CDR3 DNA reads TGTGCCAGCAGCGTGGGGACAGGGGCAGGCACAGATACGCAGTATTTT.

The chain recombines TRBV5-1 with TRBJ2-5; D is possibly TRBD1 or TRBD2 (5 bases each). The CDR3 spans 17 residues. The V gene lost 4 bases and the J gene lost 2 bases, with 21 bases spanning the gap. CDR1 is SGHRS and CDR2 is YFSETQ in the germline V gene. The CDR3, as DNA: TGCGCCAGCAGCGACCCGTTCCGGGACCGCACTCAAGAGACCCAGTACTTC. Amino acids: CASSDPFRDRTQETQYF.

This clonotype was seen at least ten times. The rearrangement links TRBV5-1 to TRBJ2-5; 7 bases match TRBD1. The CDR3 is made up of 15 amino acids. Germline V gives CDR1 SGHRS, CDR2 YFSETQ. V shed 7 bases and J 2 bases; nucleotides not matched to a gene: 11. Here the CDR3 DNA reads TGCGCCAGCGGCGACCCCGGGACAGTGCAAGAGACCCAGTACTTC. It translates to CASGDPGTVQETQYF. The whole variable domain, filled in from reference TRBV5-1 and TRBJ2-5, reads KAGVTQTPRYLIKTRGQQVTLSCSPISGHRSVSWYQQTPGQGLQFLFEYFSETQRNKGNFPGRFSGRQFSNSRSEMNVSTLELGDSALYLCASGDPGTVQETQYFGPGTRLLVL.

Written as DNA, the CDR3 is TGCGCCAGCAGCCTGACCGGGACAGTCTATGGCTACACCTTC. It translates to CASSLTGTVYGYTF. The V gene is TRBV4-3, the J gene TRBJ1-2; 7 bases are a match to TRBD1. Germline V gives CDR1 LGHNA, CDR2 YSLEER. The CDR3 runs 14 residues. J was trimmed by 4 bases and V by 4 bases; bases with no gene match: 6.

V is TRBV10-3 and J is TRBJ2-1; 10 positions agree with TRBD2. With V trimmed by 10 bases and J by 4 bases, 4 bases remained unmatched. The CDR3 contains 13 residues. Germline CDR1 and CDR2: ENHRY and SYGVKD. The CDR3 here is CATERGGYNEQFF. In DNA, the CDR3 is TGTGCCACCGAGCGGGGGGGATACAATGAGCAGTTCTTC.

This clonotype was detected ten times or more. The chain links TRBV5-1 to TRBJ1-5; D uncertain. The CDR3 is 14 residues long. Per the germline V gene, CDR1 is SGHRS and CDR2 is YFSETQ. Trimming took 0 bases from V and 2 from J, leaving 6 bases between them. The CDR3 loop reads CASSLGLRNQPQHF. CDR3 DNA sequence: TGCGCCAGCAGCTTGGGTTTGCGCAATCAGCCCCAGCATTTT.

The chain is built from TRBV11-2 and TRBJ1-3, with D possibly being TRBD1 (6 bases). The CDR3 is 14 amino acids. Trimming took off 1 base at V and 2 bases at J, with 6 bases between the two ends. Germline CDR1 and CDR2: SGHAT and FQNNGV. CDR3 DNA sequence: TGTGCCAGCAGCTTAGCAGGGGCTGGAAACACCATATATTTT. Protein product: CASSLAGAGNTIYF.

This clonotype has just a few counts. V and J are TRBV20-1 and TRBJ2-7; no clear D gene. The CDR3 has 13 amino acids. Trimming cost V 4 bases and J 0 bases, with 10 bases left between them. Per the germline V gene, CDR1 is DFQATT and CDR2 is SNEGSKA (reference sequence). CDR3 bases: TGCAGTGCTAATCCGGGTCTCTCCTACGAGCAGTACGTC. Translation: CSANPGLSYEQYV.

This clonotype showed up just a few times. The chain has TRBV10-3 and TRBJ2-5; TRBD1 matches 12 bases. Trimming at V came to 4 bases and at J to 4 bases, leaving 10 bases not matched to a gene. Germline loops: CDR1 ENHRY, CDR2 SYGVKD. The CDR3 loop spans 17 amino acids. The CDR3 DNA reads TGTGCCATCAGTGGAACCCCGGGACAGGGGGCCGCAGAGACCCAGTACTTC. This gives the protein CAISGTPGQGAAETQYF.

This clonotype was detected many times. The chain is built from TRBV10-3 and TRBJ2-2; a possible D gene is TRBD1 (6 bases). CDR3 length equals 21 residues. From germline, CDR1 is ENHRY and CDR2 SYGVKD. The germline V and J ends were trimmed by 0 bases and 3 bases, with 26 bases remaining between them. The CDR3 loop is CAISESTPGQGALLYTGELFF. CDR3 DNA sequence: TGTGCCATCAGTGAGTCTACCCCGGGACAAGGAGCCCTTCTGTACACCGGGGAGCTGTTTTTT.

CDR3 protein: CASSSGGGEQYF. CDR3 bases: TGCGCCAGCAGCTCCGGGGGGGGCGAGCAGTACTTC. The chain is built from TRBV4-1 and TRBJ2-7; 8 nucleotides line up with TRBD2. The CDR3 extends over 12 amino acids. CDR1 and CDR2 from the germline V gene are MGHRA and YSYEKL. The trim removed 5 bases at V and 6 bases at J, leaving 3 bases unmatched.

This clonotype was seen a handful of times. The chain employs TRBV7-2 and TRBJ1-4; no reliable D call. The CDR3 is made up of 15 amino acids. Germline V lookup: CDR1 SGHTA, CDR2 FQGNSA. Trimming removed 6 bases at V and 4 bases at J, with 15 bases between. The CDR3 coding sequence is TGTGCCAGCAGTTCTGGCCCTCAGAGTAATGAAAAACTGTTTTTT. Translated, it gives CASSSGPQSNEKLFF.

The chain links TRBV4-1 to TRBJ1-2; a possible D gene is TRBD1 (5 bases). The CDR3 consists of 16 residues. V was pared by 0 bases and J by 3 bases, with 14 bases between. Germline assignment: CDR1 MGHRA and CDR2 YSYEKL. This CDR3 reads CASSQDVGDPHYGYTF. The CDR3 region has the DNA TGCGCCAGCAGCCAAGATGTGGGGGACCCACACTATGGCTACACCTTC.

This clonotype was picked up many times. The rearrangement links TRBV29-1 to TRBJ2-7; unclear D gene. The CDR3 extends over 13 amino acids. Germline CDR1 is SQVTM and CDR2 is ANQGSEA. Trimming cost V 3 bases and J 6 bases, with 15 bases left between them. CDR3 sequence (DNA): TGCAGCGTTGAGACCGTAATAGGCCGCGAGCAGTACTTC. This codes for CSVETVIGREQYF.

This clonotype appeared many times. This chain joins TRBV5-1 and TRBJ2-1, with D possibly being TRBD1 (6 bases). Trimming took off 0 bases at V and 7 bases at J, with 11 bases between the two ends. The CDR3 covers 14 residues. Per the germline V gene, CDR1 is SGHRS and CDR2 is YFSETQ. The CDR3 loop reads CASSLVQGKNEQFF. In DNA form, the CDR3 reads TGCGCCAGCAGCTTGGTACAGGGTAAAAATGAGCAGTTCTTC.

The V call is TRBV21-1, the J call TRBJ1-5. TRBV21-1 is noted as a pseudogene. The length of the CDR3 is 14 residues. CDR3 in DNA: TGTGCCAGCAGCAAAGCGCGGCAGAAGCAGCCCCAGCATTTT. Amino acid sequence: CASSKARQKQPQHF.

This clonotype was detected only once. The V gene is TRBV2, the J gene TRBJ2-7, with D perhaps TRBD1 (6 bases). The germline gives CDR1 SNHLY, CDR2 FYNNEI. Trimming left V 3 bases short and J 6 bases short, with 15 bases between. The CDR3 runs 14 residues. CDR3 nucleotides: TGTGCCAGCAGTGATCCCGTGGGGGCAGGCGAGCAGTACTTC. Its translation: CASSDPVGAGEQYF. The full variable domain, completed using reference TRBV2 and TRBJ2-7, is EPEVTQTPSHQVTQMGQEVILRCVPISNHLYFYWYRQILGQKVEFLVSFYNNEISEKSEIFDDQFSVERPDGSNFTLKIRSTKLEDSAMYFCASSDPVGAGEQYFGPGTRLTVT.

This clonotype showed up just a few times. The rearrangement links TRBV5-1 to TRBJ2-5; 8 bases align to TRBD1. In germline, CDR1 is SGHRS, CDR2 YFSETQ. The ends lost 3 bases at V and 3 bases at J; junction bases unmatched: 7. The CDR3 length is 15 residues. CDR3 amino acids: CASSSHPGQEETQYF. CDR3 nucleotide sequence: TGCGCCAGCAGCTCGCACCCGGGACAGGAAGAGACCCAGTACTTC.

The gene calls are TRBV30 and TRBJ2-2; 11 bases map to TRBD1. The CDR3 runs 14 residues. V gave up 3 bases and J gave up 5 bases; unmatched junction bases: 2. Germline V gene sequence: CDR1 GTSNPN, CDR2 SVGIG (reference sequence). This CDR3 reads CAWRGTGGTGELFF. DNA for the CDR3: TGTGCCTGGAGGGGGACAGGGGGGACCGGGGAGCTGTTTTTT.

This chain uses TRBV7-6 with TRBJ2-6; D might be TRBD2 (5 bases). The germline CDR1 and CDR2 sequences are SGHVS and FNYEAQ. V lost 4 bases and J 1 base, leaving 11 bases between the germline ends. The CDR3 is 16 residues long. The CDR3, as DNA: TGTGCCAGCAGCTCTGGGCCGGGGTCTGGGGCCAACGTCCTGACTTTC. It is translated as CASSSGPGSGANVLTF.

The V call is TRBV28, the J call TRBJ2-5, with D hard to call. The CDR3 sequence is 16 residues long. The V end lost 3 bases, the J end lost 0 bases, and 14 bases lay between the germline ends. The germline V gene encodes CDR1 MDHEN and CDR2 SYDVKM. The CDR3 nucleotides read TGTGCCAGCAGTTTGCGGCAGCTAGGGTACCAAGAGACCCAGTACTTC. Its protein is CASSLRQLGYQETQYF. The full variable domain, with the rest looked up from reference TRBV28 and TRBJ2-5, is DVKVTQSSRYLVKRTGEKVFLECVQDMDHENMFWYRQDPGLGLRLIYFSYDVKMKEKGDIPEGYSVSREKKERFSLILESASTNQTSMYLCASSLRQLGYQETQYFGPGTRLLVL.

The V gene is TRBV10-3, the J gene TRBJ1-3; TRBD1 might be the D (5 bases). The CDR3 length is 13 residues. V dropped 6 bases and J dropped 8 bases, with 14 bases sitting between them. Germline V CDR1 and CDR2: ENHRY, SYGVKD. CDR3 nucleotides: TGTGCCATCAGAAGGGACGGCGGGGACACCATATATTTT. The encoded protein is CAIRRDGGDTIYF.

The genes are TRBV14 and TRBJ2-7, with 10 positions matching TRBD1. This CDR3 is built from 13 residues. The V gene's germline CDR1 is SGHDN and CDR2 FVKESK. V dropped 3 bases and J dropped 6; count of bases not matched to a gene: 2. In DNA, the CDR3 is TGTGCCAGCAGCCACTGGACAGGGGGCGAGCAGTACGTC. Translation gives CASSHWTGGEQYV.